Below, one T cell receptor (beta chain) is given with its context. Antigen: not known. This sequence may be a read error, since a much larger clone differs from it by one base. MiXCR, run by TCRdb on the PCR reads, gives a single entry per CDR3 protein. The table lists nearly 650,000 distinct CDR3 sequences, about 25% of them singletons, with 0.7% to 0.95% in the top ten. This specimen comes from a study of molecular identifiers for immune sequencing clone quantification. Overall study findings and caveats: Detecting spiked Jurkat TCR RNA from one cell among about a million naive cells was reportedly possible.

Libraries from naive CD8 cells were generated from approximately 22,000 to 940,000 sorted cells (with 10%, 30% or 50% RNA). Naive CD8 T cells were sorted as CD8+CD4-CCR7+CD45RA+. This TCR was sampled from a human donor in good health. Some libraries in this study had Jurkat cell RNA spiked in. Sequenced material: naive CD8+ T cells from blood, with Jurkat cell RNA spiked in. Noted subset: FACS-sorted CD8+CD4-CCR7+CD45RA+ naive T cells.

This CDR3 is CASSYPAEAPISIPNQPQHF. DNA of the CDR3: TGTGCCAGCAGTTACCCGGCGGAGGCGCCCATATCAATACCCAATCAGCCCCAGCATTTT. The chain couples TRBV6-2 or TRBV6-3 to TRBJ1-5; no reliable D call. This CDR3 contains 20 residues. The ends were cut back, 2 bases at V and 3 bases at J, with 26 bases in the middle. Germline CDR1 reads MNHEY; CDR2 reads SVGEGT.